The sequence of this T cell receptor (beta chain) was determined in a study of identical twins (dated by TCRdb to 2016 to 2017). For the study in its entirety: To test whether fetal clonotypes persist, this study deep-sequenced TCR alpha and beta repertoires from monozygotic twins, from unrelated adults of various ages, and from cord blood. Replicate twin experiments were performed at different times using different library preparation protocols to rule out contamination. Results the study describes overall, beyond this receptor: Because the same donors could not be followed over many years, the conclusions depended on cross-sectional statistical analysis. Out-of-frame TCR alpha sharing in monozygotic twins was systematically underestimated by recombination models, whereas sharing between unrelated individuals was in agreement with the recombination models. Compared with coincidental sharing between unrelated individuals, an excess of low generation-probability sequences was observed among out-of-frame TCR alpha sequences shared between twins. Invariant T cells such as MAIT and iNKT could partly confound zero-insertion analyses, though diverse VJ usage argued against this for most clonotypes. Abundant cord blood beta clonotypes carried fewer insertions; young adult naive repertoires showed a weaker similar trend, while memory repertoires showed none. A weaker excess of twin sharing was found in beta out-of-frame sequences because the signal-to-noise ratio was lowered by fewer shared sequences.

Library preparation employed 5' RACE. The run used an Illumina HiSeq 2000. A universal primer binding site was introduced by template switching, and a unique molecular identifier was present in the final cDNA, enabling accurate counting of TCR cDNA molecules. Specific primers in the conserved constant-segment region were used to synthesize first-strand cDNA for TCR alpha and beta chains. To control for contamination, each cDNA library was double barcoded with a SMART-Mk sample barcode plus Illumina barcodes. TruSeq adapter sequences and Illumina sample barcodes were added in two successive PCR steps. The Illumina HiSeq platform was used with custom primers to sequence TCR alpha and beta cDNA libraries. On the study's bioinformatics: MiGEC was used to process raw reads and extract unique molecular identifiers, and MiXCR was used to find CDR3 positions. Recombination models were inferred per individual with the repgenHMM and IGoR tools using an EM algorithm. The analysis of shared clonotypes was done with the tcR package in R, with sharing normalized by the product of cloneset sizes. To study raw recombination free of thymic and clonal selection effects, out-of-frame nonproductive sequences were analyzed. The raw public reads went through TCRdb reprocessing: fastp at Q25, MiXCR clone calling, in-frame beta chains kept. Entries that share a CDR3 protein sequence are merged under the most common genes and DNA. Here the V and J calls rest on TCRdb's processing, not on the authors' analysis. In all, the sample holds over 500,000 distinct CDR3 sequences, and about 20% of those were seen once. The ten biggest clones cover under 0.95% of the sample.

As encoded in the germline V gene (reference sequence), CDR1 is DFQATT while CDR2 is SNEGSKA. The CDR3 has 14 amino acids, counting the end cysteine and phenylalanine. Of all the DNA, just the CDR3 is kept, 42 bases in frame from base 1. V and J lose 0 bases and 3 bases, and a span of 11 bases separates them. All donors were healthy Caucasians. Three pairs of female monozygotic twins, all aged about 18 to 30 years, were included in the twin cohort. Positive isolation kits from Invitrogen were used to isolate CD4+ and CD8+ T cell populations. Turning to this clonotype: This clone's antigen is unknown. The input lacks base qualities; no much larger clone sits a single base away.

A further study also used this sample, focusing on T cells expressing NK-cell markers. As that second study puts it: TCR beta-chain repertoires were profiled in sorted CD3+CD56+NKG2C+, CD3+CD56+NKG2C- and CD3+CD56-NKG2C+ T-cell subsets from about 8 donors. Among the eight sequenced donors, only one was HCMV-seronegative, while the other seven were HCMV-seropositive. To restrict sorting to alphabetaTCR-expressing T cells, an anti-gammadeltaTCR antibody was added in several experiments. For roughly six donors, the dominant CD3+CD56+NKG2C+ clonotypes were among the top 10 CD8+ clonotypes and accounted for 1.0-7.0% of CD8+ T cells. Those dominant clonotypes were again the most abundant among CD3+CD56-NKG2C+ cells in a handful of donors, at about 25-60.1%. It remained unclear whether the expanded NKG2C-expressing T cell clones were specific for HCMV antigens. Randomly selected healthy volunteers, three men and five women, were used as the eight sequenced donors. HCMV serostatus was determined by detecting HCMV-specific IgG in serum with a commercial ELISA kit. Reads were demultiplexed and grouped by UMI with MIGEC, and clonotypes were assembled and quantified with MiTCR. To remove erroneous sequences, TCR cDNA sequences were retained only when supported by two or more reads. The tcR package was used for downstream repertoire analysis, with clonotypes matched between fractions based on CDR3 nucleotide sequence plus V segment. VDJmatch was used to annotate antigen specificity against VDJdb, with one amino acid substitution allowed in CDR3.

This clonotype was sampled from a woman between 18 and 29 years old in good health. The rearranged chain carries TRBV20-1 and TRBJ1-1, with no D gene named confidently. Specimen: CD4+ T cells sorted from blood. The CDR3 reads CSARDRDRDTEAFF. The nucleotide sequence reads TGCAGTGCTAGAGATCGGGATAGGGACACTGAAGCTTTCTTT.